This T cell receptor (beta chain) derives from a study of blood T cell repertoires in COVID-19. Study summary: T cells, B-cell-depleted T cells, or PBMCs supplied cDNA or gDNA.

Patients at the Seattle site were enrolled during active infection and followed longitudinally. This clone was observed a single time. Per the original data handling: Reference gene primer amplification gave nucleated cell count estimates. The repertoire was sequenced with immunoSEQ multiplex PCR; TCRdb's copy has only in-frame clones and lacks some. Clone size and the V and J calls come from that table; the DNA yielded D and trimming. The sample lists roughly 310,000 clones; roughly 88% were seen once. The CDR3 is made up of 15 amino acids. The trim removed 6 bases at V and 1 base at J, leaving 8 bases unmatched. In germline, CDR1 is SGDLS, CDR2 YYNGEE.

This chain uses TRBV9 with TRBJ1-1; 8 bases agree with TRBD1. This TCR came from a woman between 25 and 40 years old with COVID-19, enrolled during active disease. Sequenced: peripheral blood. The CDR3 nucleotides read TGTGCCAGCACTACGACAGGGGACAGGAACACTGAAGCTTTCTTT. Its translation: CASTTTGDRNTEAFF.